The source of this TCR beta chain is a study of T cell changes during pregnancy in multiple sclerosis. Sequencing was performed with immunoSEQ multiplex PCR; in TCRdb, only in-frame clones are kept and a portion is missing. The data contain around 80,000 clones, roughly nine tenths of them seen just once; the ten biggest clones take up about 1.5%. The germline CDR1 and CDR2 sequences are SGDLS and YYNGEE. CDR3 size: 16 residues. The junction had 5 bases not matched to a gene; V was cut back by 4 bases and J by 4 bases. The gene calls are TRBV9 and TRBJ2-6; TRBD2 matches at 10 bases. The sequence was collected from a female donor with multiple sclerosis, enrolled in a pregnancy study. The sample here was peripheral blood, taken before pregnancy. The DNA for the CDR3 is TGTGCCAGCAGCATTAGCGGGGGGTCCGGGGCCAACGTCCTGACTTTC. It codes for CASSISGGSGANVLTF.